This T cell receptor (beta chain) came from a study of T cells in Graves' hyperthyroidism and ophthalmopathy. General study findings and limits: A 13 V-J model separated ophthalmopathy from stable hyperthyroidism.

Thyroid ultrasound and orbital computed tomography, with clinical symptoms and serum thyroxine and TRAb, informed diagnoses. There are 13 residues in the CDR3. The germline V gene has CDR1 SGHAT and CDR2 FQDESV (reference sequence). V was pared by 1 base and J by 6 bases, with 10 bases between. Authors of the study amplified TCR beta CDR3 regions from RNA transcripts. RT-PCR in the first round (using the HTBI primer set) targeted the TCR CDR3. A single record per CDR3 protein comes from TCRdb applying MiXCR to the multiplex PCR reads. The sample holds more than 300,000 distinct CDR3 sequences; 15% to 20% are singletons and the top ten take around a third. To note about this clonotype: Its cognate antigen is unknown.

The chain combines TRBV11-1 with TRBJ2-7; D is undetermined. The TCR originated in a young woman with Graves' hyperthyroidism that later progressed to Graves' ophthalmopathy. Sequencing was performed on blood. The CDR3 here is CASSLGLFREQYF. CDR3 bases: TGTGCCAGCAGCTTAGGTTTATTCCGCGAGCAGTACTTC.